This T cell receptor beta chain was sequenced during a study of T-cell memory formation after mild COVID-19. Study-level background: TCR clusters showed largely donor specificity. Findings and caveats of the study: Day 15 to 85 contracting clones showed balanced CD4/CD8; later expanders leaned CD4+.

Germline V lookup: CDR1 LGHNA, CDR2 YNFKEQ. Trimming at V came to 5 bases and at J to 3 bases, leaving 3 bases not matched to a gene. The CDR3 spans 14 residues. As regards this clonotype: No antigen is known for it.

TCRdb used MiXCR to reprocess the 5' RACE reads, holding one entry per CDR3 protein. Of 300,000 to 400,000 distinct CDR3 sequences in the sample, around 20% are singletons; the top ten hold approximately 13%. Source material: PBMCs or a T cell subset sorted from them (not recorded which). The chain employs TRBV4-2 and TRBJ2-2; 7 nucleotides match TRBD2. The sequence was collected from an adult woman who had mild COVID-19 (a few samples of this study predate the infection). Cell type and time point are not known. This chain's CDR3 is CASSGEGDTGELFF. The CDR3 DNA sequence: TGTGCCAGCAGCGGGGAGGGAGACACCGGGGAGCTGTTTTTT.